Detailed here is one TCR beta chain. A multiplex PCR was run with 60 Vbeta primers and 13 Jbeta primers. The data were produced by immunoSEQ multiplex PCR, yet TCRdb's version contains in-frame clones alone and is incomplete. Of about 200,000 clones in the sample, over 75% were seen once. This sample was taken from a study of cytomegalovirus exposure and HLA in healthy donors. On the study more broadly: Unique TCRs from HLA-typed donors, about 78 million of them, were held in an early data release.

The V and J ends lost 0 bases and 4 bases respectively, with 15 bases between them. This CDR3 is 16 amino acids long. Per germline, CDR1 MGHRA and CDR2 YSYEKL. The rearrangement uses TRBV4-1 and TRBJ2-5; tentatively, D is TRBD2 (5 bases). The sequence derives from a boy between 2 and 15 years old in good health and CMV-seronegative. The sequenced sample was PBMCs. In DNA, the CDR3 is TGCGCCAGCAGCCAAGAACCCTTGAGCGCGGGAGAGACCCAGTACTTC. This encodes CASSQEPLSAGETQYF.